The sequence of this T cell receptor (beta chain) was determined in a study of cytomegalovirus exposure and HLA in healthy donors. Study-wide findings and caveats: The study flagged some 170 TCR beta chains as cytomegalovirus-associated. The classifier was said to identify cytomegalovirus status with high specificity and sensitivity. In vitro experiments confirmed that a few CMV-associated chains were specific for CMV antigens.

Assay: immunoSEQ multiplex PCR; the TCRdb copy retains only in-frame clones and omits some. The sample consists of tens of thousands of clones, around 94% of them appearing once. Germline CDR1 reads MNHNS; CDR2 reads SASEGT. The trim removed 1 base at V and 3 bases at J, leaving 5 bases unmatched. The CDR3 consists of 15 residues. In regard to this clone: The target antigen is unknown.

The chain employs TRBV6-1 and TRBJ1-2; 7 bases map to TRBD1. Sequencing was done on a sample of PBMCs. This sequence was found in a woman younger than 35 in good health and CMV-seropositive. The CDR3 region has the DNA TGTGCCAGCAGTGAAGAACAGGGGCCGGACTATGGCTACACCTTC. Translated, it gives CASSEEQGPDYGYTF.